The 20 T cell receptor beta chains below come from one sample, sequenced in a study of spatial heterogeneity in lung cancer. The sample's time point: blood at routine non-recurrence follow-up after resection. Sequencing covered unsorted whole RNA taken from tumor, nontumor lung or frozen PBMC. TCRdb used MiXCR to reprocess the 5' RACE reads, holding one entry per CDR3 protein. Seen here are roughly 120,000 distinct CDR3 sequences, 9% to 15% observed once, and the top ten hold roughly 15%. The sample was PBMCs, taken at follow-up. The receptors here all came from a male donor with early-stage non-small cell lung cancer.

V is TRBV20-1 and J is TRBJ1-1; D is unclear. Germline V gene sequence: CDR1 DFQATT, CDR2 SNEGSKA (reference sequence). The CDR3 covers 14 residues. V lost 0 bases to trimming and J lost 0 bases, with 8 bases between them. CDR3 amino acids: CSARDRRMNTEAFF. The CDR3 DNA sequence: TGCAGTGCTAGAGATCGACGGATGAACACTGAAGCTTTCTTT.

This chain links TRBV27 with TRBJ1-6; D not resolved. Trimming stripped 6 bases from V and 14 bases from J, with 17 bases between. Germline V gene data show CDR1 as MNHEY and CDR2 as SMNVEV (reference sequence). The CDR3 is 13 residues long. The CDR3 DNA is TGTGCCAGCAGCCCCGTTCACCTCCAGGCCCTCCACTTT. It yields the protein CASSPVHLQALHF.

This clonotype was seen only a few times. The chain links TRBV12-3 or TRBV12-4 to TRBJ2-1; 8 nucleotides align to TRBD2. This CDR3 has 12 residues. V gave up 1 base and J gave up 15 bases; unmatched junction bases: 5. CDR3 sequence: CASSLGTSPPFF. The CDR3 coding sequence is TGTGCCAGCAGTTTAGGGACTAGCCCCCCGTTCTTC.

The CDR3 protein is CASSWTGTSGGAGTDTQYF. The CDR3 coding sequence is TGCGCCAGCAGCTGGACCGGCACTAGCGGGGGGGCAGGCACAGATACGCAGTATTTT. This chain connects TRBV5-1 to TRBJ2-3; the match to TRBD2 covers 13 bases. The germline V gene encodes CDR1 SGHRS and CDR2 YFSETQ. The CDR3 has 19 amino acids. V was pared by 3 bases and J by 1 base, with 11 bases of the junction left unmatched.

The chain recombines TRBV6-2 or TRBV6-3 with TRBJ1-1; possibly TRBD1 for D (5 bases). CDR3 size: 16 residues. The ends were cut back, 3 bases at V and 3 bases at J, with 17 bases in the middle. Germline V gene data show CDR1 as MNHEY and CDR2 as SVGEGT. CDR3 amino acids: CASSYAVSRGDTEAFF. The CDR3, as DNA: TGTGCCAGCAGTTATGCGGTTTCTCGGGGGGACACTGAAGCTTTCTTT.

V and J are TRBV9 and TRBJ2-3; D call uncertain. From germline, CDR1 is SGDLS and CDR2 YYNGEE. This CDR3 contains 13 residues. The germline V and J ends were trimmed by 3 bases and 2 bases, with 7 bases remaining between them. The CDR3 sequence is CASSAHFTDTQYF. The DNA for the CDR3 is TGTGCCAGCAGCGCTCACTTCACAGATACGCAGTATTTT. Full variable domain (missing parts from reference TRBV9 and TRBJ2-3): DSGVTQTPKHLITATGQRVTLRCSPRSGDLSVYWYQQSLDQGLQFLIQYYNGEERAKGNILERFSAQQFPDLHSELNLSSLELGDSALYFCASSAHFTDTQYFGPGTRLTVL.

This clonotype showed up many times. The J gene is TRBJ2-1, the V gene TRBV9; 8 bases are shared with TRBD2. This CDR3 spans 15 amino acids. J lost 3 bases, V lost 2 bases, and 4 bases had no gene match. In germline, CDR1 is SGDLS, CDR2 YYNGEE. The CDR3 protein is CASSVGLDVYNEQFF. The CDR3 DNA follows: TGTGCCAGCAGCGTGGGACTAGATGTCTACAATGAGCAGTTCTTC. Together with reference TRBV9 and TRBJ2-1, the CDR3 gives the full variable domain: DSGVTQTPKHLITATGQRVTLRCSPRSGDLSVYWYQQSLDQGLQFLIQYYNGEERAKGNILERFSAQQFPDLHSELNLSSLELGDSALYFCASSVGLDVYNEQFFGPGTRLTVL.

The gene calls are TRBV27 and TRBJ1-6; a weak D match, TRBD1 (5 bases). The germline V and J ends were trimmed by 5 bases and 10 bases, with 21 bases remaining between them. This CDR3 spans 16 amino acids. Germline V gives CDR1 MNHEY, CDR2 SMNVEV (reference sequence). CDR3 coding DNA: TGTGCCAGCAGTCCTATCCGGGGACGGCTTGGATCACCCCTCCACTTT. Translated, it gives CASSPIRGRLGSPLHF.

The V and J genes are TRBV12-3 or TRBV12-4 and TRBJ2-7, with TRBD2 matching over 8 bases. V lost 5 bases and J lost 0; bases outside the gene matches: 12. This CDR3 comprises 17 residues. Written as DNA, the CDR3 is TGTGCCAGCAGTCTCTCAGGACTAGCCCCTAGCTCCTACGAGCAGTACTTC. Protein: CASSLSGLAPSSYEQYF.

In its sample, this clonotype was seen a few times. The chain carries TRBV24-1 and TRBJ1-5; no definite D call. The germline V and J ends were trimmed by 1 base and 4 bases, with 7 bases remaining between them. CDR3 size: 14 residues. CDR1 is KGHDR and CDR2 is SFDVKD in the germline V gene. CDR3 DNA sequence: TGTGCCACCAGTGATTTTGCGGGTAATCAGCCCCAGCATTTT. This gives the protein CATSDFAGNQPQHF.

This clonotype was observed many times. The rearrangement joins TRBV2 to TRBJ2-5; D assignment may be TRBD1 or TRBD2 (5 bases each). V gave up 6 bases and J gave up 4 bases, with 18 bases separating them. The CDR3 is 15 amino acids. Germline V gene lookup returns CDR1 SNHLY and CDR2 FYNNEI. In DNA, the CDR3 is TGTGCCAGCAGCCCAGCCGGGGCGGAGTCAGAGACCCAGTACTTC. It codes for CASSPAGAESETQYF.

This clonotype was detected ten times or more. V usage is TRBV7-9 and J usage is TRBJ2-3, with 9 bases that match TRBD1. This CDR3 comprises 14 residues. CDR1 is SEHNR, CDR2 FQNEAQ, per germline (reference sequence). J gave up 7 bases and V 4 bases, and 6 bases lay outside the gene matches. CDR3 loop: CASSSTGGRYTQYF. The DNA of the CDR3 is TGTGCCAGCAGCTCGACAGGGGGGCGCTATACGCAGTATTTT.

In this sample, this clonotype turned up a few times. This chain uses TRBV28 with TRBJ2-1; 9 positions agree with TRBD2. Trimming at V came to 6 bases and at J to 6 bases, leaving 12 bases not matched to a gene. The CDR3 contains 16 residues. The V gene's germline CDR1 is MDHEN and CDR2 SYDVKM. The CDR3 protein is CASRLILAGQRNEQFF. The CDR3 DNA reads TGTGCCAGCAGACTTATCCTAGCGGGGCAACGCAATGAGCAGTTCTTC.

This clonotype was seen repeatedly, ten times or more. This rearrangement joins TRBV29-1 to TRBJ2-3; 9 nucleotides align to TRBD2. Germline loops: CDR1 SQVTM, CDR2 ANQGSEA. The CDR3 runs 15 residues. CDR3 protein: CSSHRGTSLADTQYF. DNA for the CDR3: TGCAGTTCACACCGCGGGACTAGCTTGGCAGATACGCAGTATTTT.

This clonotype was detected a few times. This chain joins TRBV10-3 and TRBJ2-7; D gene uncertain. The CDR3 covers 13 residues. Germline assignment: CDR1 ENHRY and CDR2 SYGVKD. Trimming cost V 2 bases and J 6 bases, with 11 bases left between them. CDR3 sequence: CAISEVLRGEQYF. CDR3 DNA: TGTGCCATCAGTGAGGTCCTCCGTGGCGAGCAGTACTTC.

This clonotype was detected ten times or more. The rearrangement uses TRBV7-6 and TRBJ2-6, with TRBD1 matching over 7 bases. Germline values: CDR1 SGHVS, CDR2 FNYEAQ. The CDR3 contains 19 residues. The ends lost 4 bases at V and 0 bases at J; junction bases unmatched: 12. The CDR3 DNA sequence: TGTGCCAGCAGCTACAACCCGGGACAGAGCCTCTCTGGGGCCAACGTCCTGACTTTC. This gives the protein CASSYNPGQSLSGANVLTF.

This chain uses TRBV20-1 with TRBJ1-2; a possible D gene is TRBD1 (5 bases). CDR1 and CDR2 (germline): DFQATT, SNEGSKA (reference sequence). V was shortened by 2 bases and J by 0 bases, with 28 bases between the two germline ends. The CDR3 contains 20 residues. The CDR3 bases are TGCAGTGCTAGACACCCCGTTACCCGACAGCTAACTCAAGCTAACTATGGCTACACCTTC. Protein: CSARHPVTRQLTQANYGYTF.

The chain carries TRBV4-2 and TRBJ1-5; D not certain. V lost 1 base to trimming and J lost 0 bases, with 10 bases between them. CDR1 is LGHNA, CDR2 YNFKEQ, per germline. This CDR3 spans 16 amino acids. This CDR3 reads CASSQGPSYSNQPQHF. DNA for the CDR3: TGTGCCAGCAGCCAAGGTCCCAGTTATAGCAATCAGCCCCAGCATTTT.

This sequence joins TRBV28 and TRBJ2-1; D could derive from TRBD1 or TRBD2 (6 bases each). The CDR3 has 13 residues. Germline V gene data show CDR1 as MDHEN and CDR2 as SYDVKM. V was trimmed by 7 bases and J by 5 bases, leaving 12 bases between them. For the CDR3, the DNA is TGTGCCAGCATTTGGAGGGGGGACAATGAGCAGTTCTTC. Translation gives CASIWRGDNEQFF.

This clonotype was counted ten times or more. V and J are TRBV7-3 and TRBJ1-2; weak D call: TRBD1 (6 bases). Germline assignment: CDR1 SGHTA and CDR2 FQGTGA. Trimming shortened V by 4 bases and J by 7 bases, and 13 bases separated the two germline ends. This CDR3 spans 13 amino acids. The CDR3 nucleotides read TGTGCCAGCAGCTCCGGGGGCGCAGGTGGCTACACCTTC. It translates to CASSSGGAGGYTF.